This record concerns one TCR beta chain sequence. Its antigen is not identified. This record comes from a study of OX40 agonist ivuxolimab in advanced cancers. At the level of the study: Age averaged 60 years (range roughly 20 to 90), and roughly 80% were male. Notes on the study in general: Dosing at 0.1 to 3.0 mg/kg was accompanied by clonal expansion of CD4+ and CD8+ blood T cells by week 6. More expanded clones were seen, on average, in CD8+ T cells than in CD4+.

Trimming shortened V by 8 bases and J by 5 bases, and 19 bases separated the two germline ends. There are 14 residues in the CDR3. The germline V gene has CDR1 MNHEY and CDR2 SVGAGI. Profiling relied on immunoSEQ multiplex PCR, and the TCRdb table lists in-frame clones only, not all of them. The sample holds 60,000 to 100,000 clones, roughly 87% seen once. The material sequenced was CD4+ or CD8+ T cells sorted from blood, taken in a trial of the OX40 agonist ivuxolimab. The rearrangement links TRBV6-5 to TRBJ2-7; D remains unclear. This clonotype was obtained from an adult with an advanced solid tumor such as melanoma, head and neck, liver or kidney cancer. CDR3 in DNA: TGTGCCAGCGCTCGGGCGGATGCATTGCACGAGCAGTACTTC. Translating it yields CASARADALHEQYF.